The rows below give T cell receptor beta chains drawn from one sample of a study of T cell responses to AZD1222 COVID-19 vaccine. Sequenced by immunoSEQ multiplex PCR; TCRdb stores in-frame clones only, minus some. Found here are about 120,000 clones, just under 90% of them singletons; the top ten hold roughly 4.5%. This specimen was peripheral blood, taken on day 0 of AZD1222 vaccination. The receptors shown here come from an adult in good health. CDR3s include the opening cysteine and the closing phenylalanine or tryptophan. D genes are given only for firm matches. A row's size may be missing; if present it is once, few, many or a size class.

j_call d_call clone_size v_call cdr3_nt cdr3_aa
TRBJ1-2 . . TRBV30 TGTGCCTGGAGTGTACATGCGGATGGCTACACCTTC CAWSVHADGYTF
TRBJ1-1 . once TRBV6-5 TGTGCCAGCAGGCCCGAGGCAAGGAGGAGCACTGAAGCTTTCTTT CASRPEARRSTEAFF
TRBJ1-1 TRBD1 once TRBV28 TGTGCCAGCAGTTCCCAGGGGGCGGAGACTGAAGCTTTCTTT CASSSQGAETEAFF
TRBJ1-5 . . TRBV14 TGTGCCAGCAGCCGCTCGGATAGCAATCAGCCCCAGCATTTT CASSRSDSNQPQHF
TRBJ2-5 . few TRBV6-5 TGTGCCAGCCGTCGGGCGGGACAGCAAGAGACCCAGTACTTC CASRRAGQQETQYF
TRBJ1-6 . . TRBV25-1 TGTGCCAGCAGGGACATGGGTGGTTATTCACCCCTCCACTTT CASRDMGGYSPLHF
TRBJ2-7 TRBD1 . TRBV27 TGTGCCAGCAGTCACGGGACAGGGGCCTACGAGCAGTACTTC CASSHGTGAYEQYF
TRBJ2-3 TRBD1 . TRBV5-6 TGTGCCAGCAGCCAAACAACAGGGGGCATTTCAGATACGCAGTATTTT CASSQTTGGISDTQYF
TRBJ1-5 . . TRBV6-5 TGTGCCAGCACCCTGACCATCGGGAATCAGCCCCAGCATTTT CASTLTIGNQPQHF
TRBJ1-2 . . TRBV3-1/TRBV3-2 TGTGCCAGCAGCCAAGGTCCCCAGGGGTCGTATGGCTACACCTTC CASSQGPQGSYGYTF
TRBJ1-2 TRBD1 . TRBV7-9 TGTGCCTGGGATCCGGGACAGGGGGCGTATGGCTACACCTTC CAWDPGQGAYGYTF
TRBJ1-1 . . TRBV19 TGTGCCAGTAGTATAGGGGGTCACACTGAAGCTTTCTTT CASSIGGHTEAFF
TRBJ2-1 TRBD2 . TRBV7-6 TGTGCCAGCAGCGCGAGCCTGGGACTAGCGGGACGAAATGAGCAGTTCTTC CASSASLGLAGRNEQFF
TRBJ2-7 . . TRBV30 TGTGCCTGGAGTGCTGGGAGCGAGCAGTACTTC CAWSAGSEQYF
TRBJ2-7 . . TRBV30 TGTGCCTGGAGTGTTAGGGGGTACGAGCAGTACTTC CAWSVRGYEQYF
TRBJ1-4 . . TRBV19 TGTGCCAGTAGTACCGGGACTTCCCGAACTAATGAAAAACTGTTTTTT CASSTGTSRTNEKLFF
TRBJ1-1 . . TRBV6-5 TGTGCCAGCAGTTCTTACAGCGCTCTGAACACTGAAGCTTTCTTT CASSSYSALNTEAFF
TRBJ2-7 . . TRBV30 TGTGCCTGGAGCCGGGACATTCTCTCCTACGAGCAGTACTTC CAWSRDILSYEQYF
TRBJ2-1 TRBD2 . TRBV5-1 TGCGCCAGCAGCTTGAGTACAGCGGGAGGGTACAATGAGCAGTTCTTC CASSLSTAGGYNEQFF
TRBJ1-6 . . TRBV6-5 TGTGCCAGCAGGGCTTCCTATAATTCACCCCTCCACTTT CASRASYNSPLHF
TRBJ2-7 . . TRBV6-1 TGTGCCAGCAGCCCTACTAACTACGAGCAGTACTTC CASSPTNYEQYF
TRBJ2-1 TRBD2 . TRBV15 TGTGCCACCAGCGGTACTGGGGAGGGTGAGCAGTTCTTC CATSGTGEGEQFF
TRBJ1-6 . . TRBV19 TGTGCCAGTAGCGAGGGACGCGCCAAGGGTTCACCCCTCCACTTT CASSEGRAKGSPLHF
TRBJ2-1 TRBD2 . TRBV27 TGTGCCAGCAGTCTGGAGCTAGCGGGAGTTTACAATGAGCAGTTCTTC CASSLELAGVYNEQFF
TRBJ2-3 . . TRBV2 TGTGCCAGCAGCTCCTACACAGATACGCAGTATTTT CASSSYTDTQYF
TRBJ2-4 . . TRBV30 TGTGCCTGGCAAGGTAGCAGGAAGTACATTCAGTACTTC CAWQGSRKYIQYF